The present T cell receptor (beta chain) was sequenced within a study of blood T cell repertoires in COVID-19. Authors' methods: Nucleated cell number was recorded as an estimate derived from reference gene primer amplification. This table comes from immunoSEQ multiplex PCR, and its TCRdb copy is limited to in-frame clones, with some not included. V, J and clone size are those of that table, while D and trimming were read from the DNA. The sample records 250,000 to 350,000 clones, about 81% being singletons. The CDR3 is 13 amino acids. Trimming removed 5 bases from V and 2 bases from J; junction bases left unmatched: 1. Germline V lookup: CDR1 LGHDT, CDR2 YNNKEL (reference sequence).

The sequence was obtained from a human donor with COVID-19, enrolled during active disease. The donor label of this sample is uncertain. The specimen was peripheral blood. The J gene is TRBJ2-7, the V gene TRBV3-1 (or the pseudogene TRBV3-2), with 9 bases that match TRBD1. The CDR3 DNA reads as TGTGCCAGCAGCTACAGGGGGCCCTACGAGCAGTACTTC. Translation: CASSYRGPYEQYF.